The rows below give T cell receptor beta chains drawn from one sample of a study of blood T cell repertoires in COVID-19. TCRdb's copy holds only in-frame clones and misses some; the assay was immunoSEQ multiplex PCR. This sample yields 240,000 or so clones, of which approximately 80% are seen a single time; around 3.5% belongs to the top ten. Sequenced material: peripheral blood. Receptor source: a woman under 30 with acute or convalescent COVID-19. CDR3s include the opening cysteine and the closing phenylalanine or tryptophan. The D gene is left open where the match is weak. Not all rows give a size; the values are once, few, many and, for expanded clones, a class.

D gene	clone size	V gene	J gene	CDR3 protein	CDR3 DNA
TRBD1	-	TRBV12-3/TRBV12-4	TRBJ2-5	CASSGTGGTQYF	TGTGCCAGCTCGGGGACAGGGGGGACCCAGTACTTC
-	-	TRBV5-5	TRBJ2-4	CASSVHRDLAKNIQYF	TGTGCCAGCAGCGTCCACAGGGACCTAGCCAAAAACATTCAGTACTTC
-	-	TRBV3-1/TRBV3-2	TRBJ1-2	CASSQGLRRGGDGYTF	TGTGCCAGCAGCCAAGGGCTACGACGAGGAGGAGATGGCTACACCTTC
-	-	TRBV7-9	TRBJ1-2	CASSHNAITNYGYTF	TGTGCCAGCAGCCACAACGCAATTACTAACTATGGCTACACCTTC
-	-	TRBV1	TRBJ1-6	CTSSQDNPQDSPLHF	TGCACCAGCAGCCAAGATAACCCCCAGGATTCACCCCTCCACTTT
-	-	TRBV4-2	TRBJ2-1	CASSQDGAELYNEQFF	TGTGCCAGCAGCCAAGATGGAGCGGAGCTTTACAATGAGCAGTTCTTC
TRBD1	-	TRBV10-3	TRBJ1-5	CAISERGQNQPQHF	TGTGCCATCAGTGAGAGGGGACAGAATCAGCCCCAGCATTTT
TRBD1	-	TRBV7-7	TRBJ2-4	CASSLGQGDIQYF	TGTGCTAGCAGCTTAGGGCAGGGGGACATTCAGTACTTC
-	few	TRBV27	TRBJ2-7	CASRKYRDMDPYEQYF	TGTGCCAGCAGAAAGTACCGGGACATGGATCCCTACGAGCAGTACTTC
-	-	TRBV2	TRBJ1-1	CASSEEFSREAFF	TGTGCCAGCAGTGAAGAGTTTTCCCGGGAAGCTTTCTTT
TRBD1	-	TRBV28	TRBJ1-5	CASSLKDRPQPQHF	TGTGCCAGCAGTTTAAAGGACAGGCCCCAGCCCCAGCATTTT
TRBD1	few	TRBV27	TRBJ1-6	CASSPGTGRDSPLHF	TGTGCCAGCAGTCCCGGGACAGGGCGAGATTCACCCCTCCACTTT
TRBD2	-	TRBV10-3	TRBJ2-5	CASTAGTSSQETQYF	TGTGCCTCAACGGCCGGGACTAGCTCCCAAGAGACCCAGTACTTC
-	-	TRBV30	TRBJ1-3	CAWSRDFAGNTIYF	TGTGCCTGGAGCAGGGATTTTGCTGGAAACACCATATATTTT
TRBD1	once	TRBV4-3	TRBJ2-2	CASSPYRGQGISAGELFF	TGCGCCAGCAGCCCCTATCGGGGACAGGGGATTTCGGCCGGGGAGCTGTTTTTT
TRBD1	-	TRBV5-4	TRBJ2-7	CASSSFSGQGLGEQYF	TGTGCCAGCAGCTCCTTCTCTGGACAGGGGCTTGGCGAGCAGTACTTC
TRBD1	-	TRBV28	TRBJ2-7	CASRGSGGHTYEQYF	TGTGCCAGCAGAGGGTCAGGGGGTCACACCTACGAGCAGTACTTC
-	many	TRBV21-1	TRBJ2-2	CASSMFETGKAGELFF	TGTGCCAGCAGCATGTTCGAGACAGGGAAGGCCGGGGAGCTGTTTTTT
TRBD1	few	TRBV7-2	TRBJ1-3	CASSLAQDRAGNTIYF	TGTGCCAGCAGCTTAGCCCAGGACAGGGCTGGAAACACCATATATTTT
-	-	TRBV28	TRBJ1-2	CASSSRPETNNYGYTF	TGTGCCAGCAGTTCCCGGCCCGAGACAAATAACTATGGCTACACCTTC
TRBD1	-	TRBV5-8	TRBJ1-6	CASSLGTGGSPLHF	TGTGCCAGCAGCTTGGGTACAGGGGGATCACCCCTCCACTTT
-	-	TRBV7-9	TRBJ2-2	CASRFDSLNTGELFF	TGTGCCAGCAGGTTTGACAGCCTTAACACCGGGGAGCTGTTTTTT
-	-	TRBV12-3/TRBV12-4	TRBJ2-7	CASSLPGNEQYF	TGTGCCAGCAGTTTACCAGGGAACGAGCAGTACTTC
-	once	TRBV7-8	TRBJ1-3	CASSSAGSGWNTIYF	TGTGCCAGCAGCTCAGCGGGCTCAGGTTGGAACACCATATATTTT
TRBD1	-	TRBV7-2	TRBJ2-3	CASSPGDRMHTDTQYF	TGTGCCAGCAGCCCAGGGGACAGGATGCACACAGATACGCAGTATTTT